This T cell receptor (beta chain) emerged from a study of T cells in Graves' hyperthyroidism and ophthalmopathy (dated by TCRdb to about 2019). The study in broad terms: Peripheral blood was sampled at the time of initial diagnosis, prior to any treatment. The paper reports TCR Vbeta CDR3 sequencing of 130 to 150 peripheral blood samples: 43 ophthalmopathy, about 75 hyperthyroidism and some 17 progressor patients. The roughly 91 discovery patients were randomly split 7:3 into training and test sets. Following sampling, methimazole starting at 30 mg daily was given to hyperthyroidism patients, and high-dose intravenous methylprednisolone was given to ophthalmopathy patients. An independent validation cohort of around 19 hyperthyroidism patients and approximately 15 patients who later progressed to ophthalmopathy tested prospective prediction of ophthalmopathy. TCR V-J signatures able to tell the groups apart were searched for in a discovery cohort of 90 to 100 patients, of whom over 40 had Graves' ophthalmopathy and about 60 had stable Graves' hyperthyroidism. The study also compared thyroid tissue and blood T-cell repertoires from five or six Graves' hyperthyroidism patients. The full study reports these points: During validation, the model predicted progression to ophthalmopathy a median of approximately 7 months ahead of onset, with more than 55% sensitivity and roughly 75% specificity. Sample size was not statistically predetermined, and investigators were not blinded to group allocation. A 13 V-J signature model separated ophthalmopathy from stable hyperthyroidism, with around 90% sensitivity and about 81% specificity in cross-validation and 80%/75% in testing. Most expanded thyroid clonotypes (frequency above 0.001) were also detected in blood, a finding suggesting that blood repertoires may reflect thyroid immune responses.

The TCR beta CDR3 regions were amplified from RNA transcripts. A first-round RT-PCR of the TCR CDR3 used the HTBI primer set with the Qiagen OneStep RT-PCR kit. Libraries were constructed in a second round of multiplex PCR, after which size selection and purification were carried out. The libraries were sequenced on an Illumina HiSeq2000 using paired-end 100 bp reads. The authors' analysis ran thus. SOAPnuke was used to process the raw data, with reads discarded if the reads contained adapters or uncalled bases, had a mean Phred below 15, or lacked an exact constant-primer or identifier match. High-quality paired reads were merged using COPE v1.2.5, and each unique nucleotide sequence was defined as a clonotype. Clonotypes were aligned to IMGT TRBV, TRBD and TRBJ reference segments using MiTCR v1.1. Analysis was restricted to V-J combinations with a frequency above 0.0001, which covered 99.2% of repertoires. A TCS score was defined as the ratio of F50 (clonal expansion) to E x V (chaos), with BLOSUM62-based TCRdist applied between CDR3 peptides within each V-J. Welch's t-statistics and random forest reduced around 510 V-J features to roughly 13, which were used in a naive Bayes classifier (R e1071). In TCRdb, the public reads were trimmed at Q25 with fastp and aligned with MiXCR, with productive beta chains retained. Each record represents a unique CDR3 protein, reported with the most common genes and DNA among its rows. Clone size and V and J calls follow TCRdb, not the original study. The sample includes 550,000 to 600,000 distinct CDR3 sequences, with over 15% observed a single time. The leading ten clones occupy approximately 20% of the sample.

According to the germline V gene (reference sequence), CDR1 reads DFQATT and CDR2 reads SNEGSKA. The CDR3 covers 16 residues, taking in both the cysteine and the phenylalanine. Only the CDR3 portion is preserved as DNA: 48 bases, with reading frame beginning at the first base. The germline V and J ends show losses of 1 base and 2 bases respectively, and no gene match explains 8 bases of the junction. Graves' hyperthyroidism was defined as stable when no progression to ophthalmopathy occurred over 18 months of follow-up. Hyperthyroidism patients were aged 18 to 65 years and newly diagnosed, with disease duration of less than 2 months. The study excluded patients with uncontrolled infections, other autoimmune diseases, pregnancy or lactation. Clinical symptoms, serum thyroxine and TRAb, thyroid ultrasound, and orbital computed tomography formed the basis for the diagnoses. Ficoll-Paque density gradient centrifugation was used to isolate PBMCs from about 10 ml of fresh peripheral blood. Trizol reagent was used to extract total RNA, and RNA quality was then checked on an Agilent 2100 Bioanalyzer.

To note about this clonotype: The antigen it binds to is not known. Base qualities are not recorded, but no much larger clone differs from it by a single base.

This chain is built from TRBV20-1 and TRBJ2-3, and 8 bases in between align with TRBD1. Material: blood. The clonotype was recovered from a woman between 18 and 29 years old with Graves' hyperthyroidism. The DNA reads as follows: TGCAGTGCTAGAGTACTTGGGGGACAGGTCACAGATACGCAGTATTTT. This encodes CSARVLGGQVTDTQYF.